Presented here are 28 T cell receptor beta chains from one specimen sequenced in a study of T cells in Graves' hyperthyroidism and ophthalmopathy. Researchers took RNA transcripts and amplified the TCR beta CDR3 regions from them. Primed by the HTBI set, a first-round RT-PCR was run on the TCR CDR3. In TCRdb, the multiplex PCR reads were re-called with MiXCR into one record per CDR3 protein. Of about 640,000 distinct CDR3 sequences in the sample, 20% were seen once. The sample comprised blood. All receptors come from a man under 40 with Graves' ophthalmopathy.

This clonotype came up a few times. The chain uses TRBV7-6 and TRBJ2-2, with D unclear. Germline CDR1 SGHVS, CDR2 FNYEAQ. The CDR3 spans 16 residues. Trimming cost V 1 base and J 0 bases, with 9 bases left between them. Here the CDR3 reads CASSLEVAANTGELFF. In nucleotides, the CDR3 is TGTGCCAGCAGCTTAGAAGTGGCCGCGAACACCGGGGAGCTGTTTTTT.

This clonotype was detected a few times. This sequence joins TRBV15 and TRBJ1-5; D is unresolved. Germline CDR1 is LNHNV and CDR2 is YYDKDF (reference sequence). Trimming left V 8 bases short and J 3 bases short, with 11 bases between. This CDR3 spans 13 amino acids. The CDR3 loop is CATAEVYNQPQHF. The DNA for the CDR3 is TGTGCCACCGCGGAGGTCTACAATCAGCCCCAGCATTTT.

V usage is TRBV10-3 and J usage is TRBJ2-1; D possibly corresponds to TRBD2 (6 bases). In germline, CDR1 is ENHRY, CDR2 SYGVKD. The germline V and J ends were trimmed by 11 bases and 6 bases, with 20 bases remaining between them. This CDR3 has 14 amino acids. The CDR3 protein is CASDGFPGSNEQFF. In DNA form, the CDR3 reads TGTGCCTCGGACGGATTCCCCGGGAGCAATGAGCAGTTCTTC.

The rearrangement links TRBV7-3 to TRBJ2-2; D is possibly TRBD1 (5 bases). There are 14 residues in the CDR3. CDR1 is SGHTA and CDR2 is FQGTGA in the germline V gene. V lost 4 bases and J lost 4, with 10 bases in between. CDR3 nucleotides: TGTGCCAGCAGCTCGAGTCAGGGCACCGGGGAGCTGTTTTTT. Protein sequence: CASSSSQGTGELFF.

The chain links TRBV2 to TRBJ1-2, with D possibly matching TRBD1 (6 bases). This CDR3 is built from 13 residues. V was clipped by 2 bases and J by 8 bases, with 12 bases between them. Germline V gene lookup returns CDR1 SNHLY and CDR2 FYNNEI. The CDR3 loop reads CASSEPGAMGYTF. The DNA for the CDR3 is TGTGCCAGCAGTGAACCGGGGGCGATGGGCTACACCTTC. Supplemented by reference TRBV2 and TRBJ1-2, the full variable domain reads EPEVTQTPSHQVTQMGQEVILRCVPISNHLYFYWYRQILGQKVEFLVSFYNNEISEKSEIFDDQFSVERPDGSNFTLKIRSTKLEDSAMYFCASSEPGAMGYTFGSGTRLTVV.

Here the CDR3 reads CSAALPTGGFTGELFF. The CDR3 DNA reads TGCAGTGCCGCCCTCCCCACAGGGGGCTTCACCGGGGAGCTGTTTTTT. This chain uses TRBV20-1 with TRBJ2-2; 9 bases align to TRBD1. The CDR3 covers 16 residues. From germline, CDR1 is DFQATT and CDR2 SNEGSKA (reference sequence). The J segment lost 4 bases and the V segment lost 6 bases, leaving 12 bases of the junction unmatched.

There are a few counts of this clonotype. The chain recombines TRBV6-1 with TRBJ2-7; 12 nucleotides match TRBD2. V shed 8 bases, J shed 1 base, and the junction held 9 bases outside the gene matches. In germline, CDR1 is MNHNS, CDR2 SASEGT. This CDR3 is built from 16 residues. Here the CDR3 reads CASGGPTSGSSYEQYF. CDR3 coding DNA: TGTGCCAGCGGTGGCCCGACTAGCGGGAGTTCCTACGAGCAGTACTTC.

The CDR3 DNA reads as TGTGCCAGCACCTATTCCCGGAAGGGGGCTGGCAATGAGCAGTTCTTC. Translating gives CASTYSRKGAGNEQFF. The V and J genes are TRBV7-9 and TRBJ2-1, with TRBD1 identical over 7 bases. CDR3 length: 16 amino acids. V lost 7 bases, J lost 6 bases, and 15 bases stayed unmatched. CDR1 and CDR2 (germline): SEHNR, FQNEAQ (reference sequence).

Concerning this clonotype itself: At one end the junction does not follow the germline gene, possibly because of a read error. V and J are TRBV12-3 or TRBV12-4 and TRBJ2-2, with TRBD1 identical over 8 bases. The CDR3 is made up of 15 amino acids. This chain's CDR3 is CGSRQRDRLTGELFF. CDR3 sequence (DNA): TGTGGCAGCAGACAAAGGGACAGGCTTACCGGGGAGCTGTTTTTT.

The chain links TRBV13 to TRBJ1-1, with TRBD1 as a possible D gene (5 bases). The germline V gene encodes CDR1 PRHDT and CDR2 FYEKMQ (reference sequence). The CDR3 contains 18 residues. V was trimmed by 3 bases and J by 0 bases, leaving 20 bases between them. CDR3 sequence (DNA): TGTGCCAGCAGCTTGCGGGGGTCGAGGGGAATCATGAACACTGAAGCTTTCTTT. Translation gives CASSLRGSRGIMNTEAFF.

This clonotype was counted many times. The chain carries TRBV5-6 and TRBJ1-5; D not certain. The CDR3 has 12 residues. CDR1 and CDR2 (germline): SGHDT, YYEEEE. The germline V and J ends were trimmed by 3 bases and 5 bases, with 6 bases remaining between them. CDR3 in DNA: TGTGCCAGCAGCTCCATACATCAGCCCCAGCATTTT. Translated, it gives CASSSIHQPQHF.

Comments on this clonotype: The CDR3 does not end in the conserved phenylalanine or tryptophan, so this is likely a read error. The chain joins TRBV6-2 or TRBV6-3 to TRBJ1-5; D remains ambiguous. The CDR3 is made up of 13 amino acids. Trimming pared 2 bases from V and 9 bases from J, leaving 11 bases between. Looked up from germline, CDR1 is MNHEY and CDR2 is SVGEGT. The CDR3 nucleotides read TGTGCCAGCAGTTACGGCACCGCCCGGCCCCAGCATTCT. This encodes CASSYGTARPQHS.

This clonotype was observed at least ten times. This chain connects TRBV5-1 to TRBJ2-1, with D perhaps matching TRBD2 (7 bases). V lost 4 bases and J 2 bases, leaving 13 bases between the germline ends. The CDR3 extends over 15 amino acids. From germline, CDR1 is SGHRS and CDR2 YFSETQ. CDR3 residues: CASSEGGGTYNEQFF. DNA for the CDR3: TGCGCCAGCAGCGAGGGGGGAGGGACCTACAATGAGCAGTTCTTC. Full variable domain (rest looked up from reference TRBV5-1 and TRBJ2-1): KAGVTQTPRYLIKTRGQQVTLSCSPISGHRSVSWYQQTPGQGLQFLFEYFSETQRNKGNFPGRFSGRQFSNSRSEMNVSTLELGDSALYLCASSEGGGTYNEQFFGPGTRLTVL.

At least ten counts were recorded for this clonotype. The genes are TRBV11-2 and TRBJ2-3, with D perhaps TRBD1 (5 bases). The CDR3 has 13 residues. Germline V gene sequence: CDR1 SGHAT, CDR2 FQNNGV. The germline V and J ends were trimmed by 5 bases and 0 bases, with 6 bases remaining between them. In DNA, the CDR3 is TGTGCCAGCAGCGGGGCCAGCACAGATACGCAGTATTTT. Translating it yields CASSGASTDTQYF.

This clonotype has just a few counts. J is TRBJ1-5 and V is TRBV6-2 or TRBV6-3; 7 bases agree with TRBD1. The J segment lost 0 bases and the V segment lost 6 bases, leaving 11 bases of the junction unmatched. Germline loops: CDR1 MNHEY, CDR2 SVGEGT. The CDR3 has 17 residues. As DNA, the CDR3 is TGTGCCAGCAGGAGACAGGGTATTGGTCCTAGCAATCAGCCCCAGCATTTT. Its protein is CASRRQGIGPSNQPQHF.

This clonotype has ten or more counts. The chain couples TRBV5-1 to TRBJ2-3, with TRBD1 matching 9 bases. V lost 4 bases, J lost 5 bases, and 5 bases stayed unmatched. From germline, CDR1 is SGHRS and CDR2 YFSETQ. This CDR3 is built from 14 residues. The CDR3, as DNA: TGCGCCAGCAGCGACAGGGGGTTAGGAGATACGCAGTATTTT. Its protein is CASSDRGLGDTQYF.

V is TRBV12-3 or TRBV12-4 and J is TRBJ1-4; no firm D call. Deletions cut 3 bases from V and 0 bases from J, with 14 bases between. This CDR3 contains 17 residues. For the CDR3, the DNA is TGTGCCAGCAGTTTCGATTCCGGACTTGCAACTAATGAAAAACTGTTTTTT. Translating it yields CASSFDSGLATNEKLFF.

This clonotype was found a few times. The chain uses TRBV20-1 and TRBJ2-7; 7 nucleotides match TRBD2. Per germline, CDR1 DFQATT and CDR2 SNEGSKA (reference sequence). This CDR3 spans 14 amino acids. The V segment lost 5 bases and the J segment 3 bases; nucleotides outside the gene matches: 10. CDR3: CSAGSPSGDYEQYF. The CDR3 region has the DNA TGCAGTGCTGGTTCCCCTAGCGGTGACTACGAGCAGTACTTC.

V usage is TRBV7-3 and J usage is TRBJ2-2, with TRBD1 as a possible D gene (6 bases). Trimming shortened V by 5 bases and J by 5 bases, and 9 bases separated the two germline ends. The CDR3 is 13 residues long. Germline values: CDR1 SGHTA, CDR2 FQGTGA. The CDR3 DNA sequence: TGTGCCAGCAGCATTGGACAGACCGGGGAGCTGTTTTTT. This encodes CASSIGQTGELFF.

V is TRBV29-1 and J is TRBJ1-1; D is perhaps TRBD1 (6 bases). This CDR3 region has 15 residues. V was trimmed by 6 bases and J by 1 base, leaving 18 bases between them. Germline values: CDR1 SQVTM, CDR2 ANQGSEA. CDR3 amino acids: CSVRWDTKGNTEAFF. The CDR3 nucleotides are TGCAGCGTAAGATGGGACACAAAAGGGAACACTGAAGCTTTCTTT.

The table lists this clonotype with a few counts. In nucleotides, the CDR3 is TGTGCCAGCAGTTACTCTATCGGGGAGCTGTTTTTT. It translates to CASSYSIGELFF. The V and J genes are TRBV6-5 and TRBJ2-2; D uncertain. CDR3 length equals 12 residues. Germline CDR1 reads MNHEY; CDR2 reads SVGAGI. With 0 bases removed from V and 7 bases from J, the gap between germline ends came to 3 bases.

Of note for this clonotype: A much more abundant neighbour one base away suggests this may be a read error. The rearrangement links TRBV27 to TRBJ2-7; 7 bases are shared with TRBD1. The J segment lost 1 base and the V segment lost 7 bases, leaving 25 bases of the junction unmatched. CDR3 length: 20 residues. Germline V gene sequence: CDR1 MNHEY, CDR2 SMNVEV (reference sequence). This chain's CDR3 is CASKLPSPMDRPQGSYEQYF. CDR3 sequence (DNA): TGTGCCAGCAAACTCCCCTCCCCGATGGACAGGCCTCAAGGGTCCTACGAGCAGTACTTC.

The chain has TRBV2 and TRBJ2-5, with TRBD1 matching 7 bases. This CDR3 contains 14 residues. Germline V lookup: CDR1 SNHLY, CDR2 FYNNEI. Trimming at V came to 4 bases and at J to 2 bases, leaving 4 bases not matched to a gene. CDR3 coding DNA: TGTGCCAGCAGTGGAGGGACAGAGCAAGAGACCCAGTACTTC. It translates to CASSGGTEQETQYF.

This clonotype was seen only a few times. The gene calls are TRBV12-3 or TRBV12-4 and TRBJ2-7; TRBD2 matches 7 bases. Unmatched junction bases numbered 6, after V lost 7 bases and J lost 3 bases. The CDR3 runs 13 residues. The CDR3 sequence: CASNVGGVYEQYF. The CDR3 bases are TGTGCCAGCAATGTGGGAGGGGTCTACGAGCAGTACTTC.

In this sample, this clonotype turned up a few times. The chain joins TRBV27 to TRBJ1-4; 7 nucleotides match TRBD1. This CDR3 contains 14 residues. V shed 4 bases, J shed 8 bases, and the junction held 7 bases outside the gene matches. The V gene's germline CDR1 is MNHEY and CDR2 SMNVEV (reference sequence). This chain's CDR3 is CASSSGQAAEKLFF. In DNA, the CDR3 is TGTGCCAGCAGTTCCGGACAGGCAGCCGAAAAACTGTTTTTT. Looking up the rest from reference TRBV27 and TRBJ1-4 gives the full variable domain: EAQVTQNPRYLITVTGKKLTVTCSQNMNHEYMSWYRQDPGLGLRQIYYSMNVEVTDKGDVPEGYKVSRKEKRNFPLILESPSPNQTSLYFCASSSGQAAEKLFFGSGTQLSVL.

The chain employs TRBV6-1 and TRBJ2-1; D is ambiguous. The V end was cut by 8 bases, the J end by 0 bases, with 14 bases between. CDR1 MNHNS and CDR2 SASEGT come from the germline V gene. This CDR3 is 15 amino acids long. CDR3 in amino acids: CASSGVALSYNEQFF. In DNA, the CDR3 is TGTGCCAGCTCAGGTGTAGCCCTCTCCTACAATGAGCAGTTCTTC.

Only one count was recorded for this clonotype. The chain links TRBV6-2 or TRBV6-3 to TRBJ1-5; TRBD1 aligns across 10 bases. V shed 5 bases and J 4 bases; nucleotides not matched to a gene: 8. Germline V CDR1 and CDR2: MNHEY, SVGEGT. The CDR3 runs to 16 residues. The CDR3 DNA follows: TGTGCCAGCAGTCCCAGGACAGGGGGTGGGAATCAGCCCCAGCATTTT. It encodes CASSPRTGGGNQPQHF.

This chain links TRBV27 with TRBJ2-3; no firm D call. The V gene's germline CDR1 is MNHEY and CDR2 SMNVEV (reference sequence). V was cut by 3 bases and J by 7 bases, with 14 bases left in between. The CDR3 has 14 residues. The CDR3 is CASSFRNRRNTQYF. The CDR3 DNA is TGTGCCAGCAGTTTTAGGAACCGAAGGAATACGCAGTATTTT.